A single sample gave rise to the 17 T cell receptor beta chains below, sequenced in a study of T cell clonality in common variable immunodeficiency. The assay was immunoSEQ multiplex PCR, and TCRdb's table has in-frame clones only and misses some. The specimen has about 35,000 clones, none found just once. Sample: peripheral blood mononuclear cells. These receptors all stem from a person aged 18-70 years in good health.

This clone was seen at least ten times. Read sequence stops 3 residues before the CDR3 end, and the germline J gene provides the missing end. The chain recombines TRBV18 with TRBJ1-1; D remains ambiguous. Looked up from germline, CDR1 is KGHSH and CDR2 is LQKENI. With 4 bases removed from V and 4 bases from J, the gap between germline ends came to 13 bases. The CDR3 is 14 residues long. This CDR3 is CASSLGVEVTEAFF. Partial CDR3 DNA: TGTGCCAGCTCACTCGGGGTCGAGGTCACTGAA. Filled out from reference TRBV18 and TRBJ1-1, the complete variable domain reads NAGVMQNPRHLVRRRGQEARLRCSPMKGHSHVYWYRQLPEEGLKFMVYLQKENIIDESGMPKERFSAEFPKEGPSILRIQQVVRGDSAAYFCASSLGVEVTEAFFGQGTRLTVV.

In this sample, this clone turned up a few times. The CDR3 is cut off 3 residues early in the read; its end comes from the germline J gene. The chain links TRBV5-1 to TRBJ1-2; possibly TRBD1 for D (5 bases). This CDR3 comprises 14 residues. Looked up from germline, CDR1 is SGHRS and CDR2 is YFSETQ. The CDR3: CASGGSGAQETYTF. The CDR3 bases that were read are TGCGCCAGCGGGGGGAGCGGGGCTCAAGAGACC. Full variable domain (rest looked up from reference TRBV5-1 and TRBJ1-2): KAGVTQTPRYLIKTRGQQVTLSCSPISGHRSVSWYQQTPGQGLQFLFEYFSETQRNKGNFPGRFSGRQFSNSRSEMNVSTLELGDSALYLCASGGSGAQETYTFGSGTRLTVV.

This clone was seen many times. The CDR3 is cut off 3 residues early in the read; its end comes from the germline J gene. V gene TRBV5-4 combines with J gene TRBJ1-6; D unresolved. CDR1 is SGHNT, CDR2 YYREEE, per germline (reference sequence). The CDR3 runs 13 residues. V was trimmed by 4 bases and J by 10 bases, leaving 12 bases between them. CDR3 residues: CASSQVVSSPLHF. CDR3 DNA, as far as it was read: TGTGCCAGCAGCCAGGTAGTTTCGTCACCC.

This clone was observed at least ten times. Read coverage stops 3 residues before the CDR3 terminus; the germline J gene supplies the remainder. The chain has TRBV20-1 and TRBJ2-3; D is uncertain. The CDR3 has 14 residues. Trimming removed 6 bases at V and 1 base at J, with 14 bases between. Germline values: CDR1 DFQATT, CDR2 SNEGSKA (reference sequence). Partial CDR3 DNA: TGCAGTGCAGACAAGCATATGGGCACAGATACG. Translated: CSADKHMGTDT. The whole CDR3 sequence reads CSADKHMGTDTQYF.

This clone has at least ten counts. The sequenced CDR3 bases are TGCAGTGCTAGAGATTTCGAGGGGGACACTGAA. This translates into CSARDFEGDTE. In full, the CDR3 is CSARDFEGDTEAFF. The chain uses TRBV20-1 and TRBJ1-1; the D gene is possibly TRBD1 (6 bases). The read gets to within 3 residues of the CDR3 end, and the germline J gene fills in the rest. The germline V gene encodes CDR1 DFQATT and CDR2 SNEGSKA (reference sequence). The CDR3 is made up of 14 amino acids. Trimming left V 0 bases short and J 3 bases short, with 11 bases between.

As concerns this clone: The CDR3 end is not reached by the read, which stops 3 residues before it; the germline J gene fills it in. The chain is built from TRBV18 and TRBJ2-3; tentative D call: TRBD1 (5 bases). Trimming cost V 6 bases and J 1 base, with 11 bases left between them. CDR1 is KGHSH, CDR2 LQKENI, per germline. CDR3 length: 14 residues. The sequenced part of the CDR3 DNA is TGTGCCAGCTCCTGGGGCAATCGCACAGATACG. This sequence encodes CASSWGNRTDT. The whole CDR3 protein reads CASSWGNRTDTQYF.

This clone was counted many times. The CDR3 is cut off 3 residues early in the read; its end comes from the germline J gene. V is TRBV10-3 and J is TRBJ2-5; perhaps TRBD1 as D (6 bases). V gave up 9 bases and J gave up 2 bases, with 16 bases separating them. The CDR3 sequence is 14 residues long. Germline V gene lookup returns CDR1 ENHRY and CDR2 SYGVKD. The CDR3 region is CAINRAGGQETQYF. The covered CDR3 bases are TGTGCCATTAACAGGGCAGGCGGGCAAGAGACC.

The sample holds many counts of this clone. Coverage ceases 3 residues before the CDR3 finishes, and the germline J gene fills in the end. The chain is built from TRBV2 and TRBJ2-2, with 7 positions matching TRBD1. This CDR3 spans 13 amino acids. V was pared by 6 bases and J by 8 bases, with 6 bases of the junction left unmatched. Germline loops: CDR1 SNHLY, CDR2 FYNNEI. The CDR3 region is CASSGTVVGELFF. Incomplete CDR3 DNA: TGTGCCAGCAGCGGGACAGTCGTGGGGGAG.

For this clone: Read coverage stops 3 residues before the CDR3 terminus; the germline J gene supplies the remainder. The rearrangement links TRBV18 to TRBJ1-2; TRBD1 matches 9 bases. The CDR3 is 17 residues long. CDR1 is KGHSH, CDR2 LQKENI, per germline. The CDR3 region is CASSPQSSRGQGGDYTF. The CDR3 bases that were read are TGTGCCAGCTCACCACAGTCCAGTCGGGGACAGGGCGGTGAC. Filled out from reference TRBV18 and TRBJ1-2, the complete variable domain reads NAGVMQNPRHLVRRRGQEARLRCSPMKGHSHVYWYRQLPEEGLKFMVYLQKENIIDESGMPKERFSAEFPKEGPSILRIQQVVRGDSAAYFCASSPQSSRGQGGDYTFGSGTRLTVV.

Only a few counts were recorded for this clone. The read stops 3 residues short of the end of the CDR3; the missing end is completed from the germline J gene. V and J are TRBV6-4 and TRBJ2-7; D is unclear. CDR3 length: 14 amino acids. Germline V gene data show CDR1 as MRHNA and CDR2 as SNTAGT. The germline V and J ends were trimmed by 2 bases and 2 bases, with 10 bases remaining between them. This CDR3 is CASSDLPTPYEQYF. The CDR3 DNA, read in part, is TGTGCCAGCAGTGACCTCCCGACACCCTACGAG.

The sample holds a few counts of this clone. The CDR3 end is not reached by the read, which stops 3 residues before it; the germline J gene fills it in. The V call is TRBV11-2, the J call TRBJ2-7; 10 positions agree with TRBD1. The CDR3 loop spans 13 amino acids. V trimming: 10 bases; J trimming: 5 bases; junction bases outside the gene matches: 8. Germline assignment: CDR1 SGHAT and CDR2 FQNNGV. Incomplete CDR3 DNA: TGTGCCACCACCGGGACAGGGGTCAACGAG. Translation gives CATTGTGVNE. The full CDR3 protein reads CATTGTGVNEQYF.

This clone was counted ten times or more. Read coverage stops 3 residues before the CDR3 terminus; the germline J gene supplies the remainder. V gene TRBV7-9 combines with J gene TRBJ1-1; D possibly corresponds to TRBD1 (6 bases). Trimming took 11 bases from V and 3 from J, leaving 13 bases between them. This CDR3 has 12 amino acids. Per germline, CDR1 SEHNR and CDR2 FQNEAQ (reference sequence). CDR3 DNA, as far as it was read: TGTGCCGGCATAGGGGGGGACACTGAA. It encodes CAGIGGDTE. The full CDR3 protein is CAGIGGDTEAFF.

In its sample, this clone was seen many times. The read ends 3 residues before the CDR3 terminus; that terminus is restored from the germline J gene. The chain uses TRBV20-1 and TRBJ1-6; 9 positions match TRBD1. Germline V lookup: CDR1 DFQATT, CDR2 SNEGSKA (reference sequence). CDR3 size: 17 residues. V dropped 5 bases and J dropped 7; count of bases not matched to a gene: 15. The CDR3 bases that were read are TGCAGTGCTCGACCCGGGACAGGGAGTGTAGAGAATTCACCC. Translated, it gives CSARPGTGSVENSP. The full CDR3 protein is CSARPGTGSVENSPLHF.

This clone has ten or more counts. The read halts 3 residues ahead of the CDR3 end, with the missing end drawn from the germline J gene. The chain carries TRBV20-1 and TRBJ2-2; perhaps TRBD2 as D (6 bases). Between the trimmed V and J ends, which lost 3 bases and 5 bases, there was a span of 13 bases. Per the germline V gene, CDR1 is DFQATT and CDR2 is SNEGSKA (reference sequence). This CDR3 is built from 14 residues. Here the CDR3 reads CSARSGLYTGELFF. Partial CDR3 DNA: TGCAGTGCTAGGTCGGGACTGTATACCGGGGAG.

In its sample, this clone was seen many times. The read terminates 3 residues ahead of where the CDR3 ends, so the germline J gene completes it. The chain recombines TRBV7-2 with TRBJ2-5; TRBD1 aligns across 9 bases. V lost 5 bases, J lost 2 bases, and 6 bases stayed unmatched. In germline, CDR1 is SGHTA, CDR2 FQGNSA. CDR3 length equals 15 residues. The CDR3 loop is CASSPDRGQQETQYF. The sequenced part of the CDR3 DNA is TGTGCCAGCAGCCCGGACAGGGGACAACAAGAGACC.

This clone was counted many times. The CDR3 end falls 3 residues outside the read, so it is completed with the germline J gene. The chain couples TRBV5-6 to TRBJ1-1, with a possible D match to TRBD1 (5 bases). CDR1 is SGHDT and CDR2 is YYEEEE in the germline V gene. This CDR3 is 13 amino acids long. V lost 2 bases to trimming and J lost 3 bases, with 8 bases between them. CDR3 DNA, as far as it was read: TGTGCCAGCAGCTTAGGGGCGGACACTGAA. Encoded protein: CASSLGADTE. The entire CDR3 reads CASSLGADTEAFF.

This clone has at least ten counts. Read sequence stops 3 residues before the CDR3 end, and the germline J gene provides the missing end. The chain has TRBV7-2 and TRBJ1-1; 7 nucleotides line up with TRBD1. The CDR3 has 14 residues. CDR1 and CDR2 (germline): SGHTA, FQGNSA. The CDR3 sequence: CASSILTGAGGAFF. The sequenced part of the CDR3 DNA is TGTGCCAGCAGCATTCTCACAGGGGCGGGGGGA.